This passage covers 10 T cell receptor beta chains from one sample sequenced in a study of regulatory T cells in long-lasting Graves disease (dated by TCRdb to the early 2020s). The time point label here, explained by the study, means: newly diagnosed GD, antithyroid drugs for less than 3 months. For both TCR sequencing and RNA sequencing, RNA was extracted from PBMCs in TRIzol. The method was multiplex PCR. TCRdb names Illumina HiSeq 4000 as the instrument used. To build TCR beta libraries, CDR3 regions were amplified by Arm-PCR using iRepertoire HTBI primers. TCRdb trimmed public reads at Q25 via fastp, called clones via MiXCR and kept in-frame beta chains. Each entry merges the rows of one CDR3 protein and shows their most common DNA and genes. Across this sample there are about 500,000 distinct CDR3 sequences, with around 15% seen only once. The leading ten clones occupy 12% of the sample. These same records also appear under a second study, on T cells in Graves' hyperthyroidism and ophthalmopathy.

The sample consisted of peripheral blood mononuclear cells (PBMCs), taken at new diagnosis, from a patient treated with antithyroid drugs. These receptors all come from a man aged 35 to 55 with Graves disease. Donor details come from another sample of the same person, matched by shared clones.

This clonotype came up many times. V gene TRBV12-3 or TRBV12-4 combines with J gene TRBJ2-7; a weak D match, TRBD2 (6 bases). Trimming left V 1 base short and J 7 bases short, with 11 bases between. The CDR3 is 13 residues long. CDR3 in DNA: TGTGCCAGCAGTTTAGACTGGGGGAGGGAGCAGTACTTC. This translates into CASSLDWGREQYF.

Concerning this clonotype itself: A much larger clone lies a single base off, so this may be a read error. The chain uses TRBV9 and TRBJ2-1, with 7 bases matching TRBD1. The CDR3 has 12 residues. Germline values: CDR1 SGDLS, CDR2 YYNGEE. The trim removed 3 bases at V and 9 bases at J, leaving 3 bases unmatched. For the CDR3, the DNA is TGTGCCAGCAGCGACCAGGGGGTTGAGCAGTTCTTC. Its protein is CASSDQGVEQFF.

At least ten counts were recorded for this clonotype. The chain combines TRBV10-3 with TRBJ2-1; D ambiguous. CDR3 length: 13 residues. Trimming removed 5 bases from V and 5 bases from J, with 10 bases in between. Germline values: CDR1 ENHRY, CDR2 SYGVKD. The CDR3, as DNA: TGTGCCATCAGTAATACTCCACACAATGAGCAGTTCTTC. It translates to CAISNTPHNEQFF.

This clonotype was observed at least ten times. CDR3 nucleotide sequence: TGCAGTGCTAGTACGACTAGCGGGAGTTACGGCACAGATACGCAGTATTTT. Residues: CSASTTSGSYGTDTQYF. V and J are TRBV20-1 and TRBJ2-3; 12 bases align to TRBD2. The V gene end was trimmed by 3 bases and the J gene end by 1 base; junction bases not matched to a gene: 8. The CDR3 has 17 amino acids. Per the germline V gene, CDR1 is DFQATT and CDR2 is SNEGSKA (reference sequence).

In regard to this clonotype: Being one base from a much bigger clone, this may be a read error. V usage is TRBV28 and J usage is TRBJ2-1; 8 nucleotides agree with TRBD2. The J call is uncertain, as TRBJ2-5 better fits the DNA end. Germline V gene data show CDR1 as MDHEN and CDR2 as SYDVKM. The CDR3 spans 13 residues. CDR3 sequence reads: CASGGLAPETQYF. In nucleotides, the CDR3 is TGTGCCAGCGGAGGACTAGCCCCGGAGACCCAGTACTTC.

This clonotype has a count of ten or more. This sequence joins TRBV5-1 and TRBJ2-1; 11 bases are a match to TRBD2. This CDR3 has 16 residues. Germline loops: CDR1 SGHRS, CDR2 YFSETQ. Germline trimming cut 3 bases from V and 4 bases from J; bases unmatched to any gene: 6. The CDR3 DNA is TGCGCCAGCAGCTCACTGAGACTAGCGGGGTACAATGAGCAGTTCTTC. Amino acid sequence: CASSSLRLAGYNEQFF.

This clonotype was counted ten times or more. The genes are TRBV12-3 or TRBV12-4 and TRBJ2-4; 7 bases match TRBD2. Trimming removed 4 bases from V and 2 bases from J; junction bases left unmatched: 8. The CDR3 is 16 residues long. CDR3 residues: CASSWGRAGTKNIQYF. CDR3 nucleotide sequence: TGTGCCAGCAGTTGGGGGAGGGCTGGGACCAAAAACATTCAGTACTTC.

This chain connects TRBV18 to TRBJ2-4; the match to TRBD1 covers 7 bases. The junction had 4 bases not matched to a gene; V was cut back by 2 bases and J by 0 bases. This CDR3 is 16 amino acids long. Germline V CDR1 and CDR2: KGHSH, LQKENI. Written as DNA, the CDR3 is TGTGCCAGCTCACCAAGGGACAGCATAGCCAAAAACATTCAGTACTTC. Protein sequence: CASSPRDSIAKNIQYF.

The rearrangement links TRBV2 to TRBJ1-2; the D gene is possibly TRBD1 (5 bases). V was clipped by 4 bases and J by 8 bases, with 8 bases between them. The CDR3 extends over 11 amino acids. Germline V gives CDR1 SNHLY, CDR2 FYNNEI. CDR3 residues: CASSVREGYTF. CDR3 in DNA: TGTGCCAGCAGTGTCAGGGAGGGCTACACCTTC.

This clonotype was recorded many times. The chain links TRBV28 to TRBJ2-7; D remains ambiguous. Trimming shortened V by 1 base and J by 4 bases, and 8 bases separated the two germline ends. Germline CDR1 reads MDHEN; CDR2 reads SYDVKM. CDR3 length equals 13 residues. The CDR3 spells CASSLSVFYEQYF. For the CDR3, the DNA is TGTGCCAGCAGTTTATCGGTCTTTTACGAGCAGTACTTC.